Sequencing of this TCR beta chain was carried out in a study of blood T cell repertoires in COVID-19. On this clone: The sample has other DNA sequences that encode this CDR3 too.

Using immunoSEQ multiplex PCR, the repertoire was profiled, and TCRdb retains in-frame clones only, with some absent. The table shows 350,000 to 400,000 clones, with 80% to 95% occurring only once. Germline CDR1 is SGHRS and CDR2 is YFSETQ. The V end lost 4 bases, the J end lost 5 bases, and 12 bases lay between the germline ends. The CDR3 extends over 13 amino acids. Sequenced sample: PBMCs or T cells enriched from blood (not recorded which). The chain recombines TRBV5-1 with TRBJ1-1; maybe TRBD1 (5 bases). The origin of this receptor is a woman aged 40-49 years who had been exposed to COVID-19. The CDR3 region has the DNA TGCGCCAGCAGCCTCTCGGGGGTGACTGAAGCTTTCTTT. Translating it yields CASSLSGVTEAFF.